This entry lists 26 T cell receptor beta chains sequenced from one sample in a study of technical replicates of blood from several donors. Produced via immunoSEQ multiplex PCR; TCRdb's table is partial and in-frame only. The sample carries about 75,000 clones, roughly nine tenths recorded once. Sequences were obtained from T cells isolated from PBMCs. These receptors all stem from a human donor in good health.

This clone was seen only once. The rearrangement uses TRBV18 and TRBJ2-3; tentative D call: TRBD2 (6 bases). The CDR3 is 16 residues long. Germline CDR1 and CDR2: KGHSH and LQKENI. V lost 3 bases, J lost 5 bases, and 18 bases lay in between. The CDR3 DNA reads TGTGCCAGCTCACCCGCGCGTGTTAGCGGCCAAGATACGCAGTATTTT. This gives the protein CASSPARVSGQDTQYF.

The V and J genes are TRBV11-3 and TRBJ2-3; 7 bases fit TRBD1. The CDR3 totals 13 residues. Germline V CDR1 and CDR2: SGHNT, YENEEA. J gave up 6 bases and V 5 bases, and 5 bases lay outside the gene matches. The CDR3 sequence: CASSVNRGDTQYF. The CDR3 DNA is TGTGCCAGCAGCGTAAACAGGGGCGATACGCAGTATTTT.

The gene calls are TRBV28 and TRBJ1-5, with D possibly being TRBD1 (5 bases). The CDR3 loop spans 13 amino acids. V lost 2 bases, J lost 5 bases, and 7 bases lay in between. Looked up from germline, CDR1 is MDHEN and CDR2 is SYDVKM. The CDR3, as DNA: TGTGCCAGCAGTTTAGTGACAGATCAGCCCCAGCATTTT. Its protein is CASSLVTDQPQHF.

The chain is built from TRBV27 and TRBJ2-7, with 14 positions matching TRBD2. This CDR3 is 16 amino acids long. Trimming took 8 bases from V and 5 from J; bases not matched to a gene: 11. Germline V gene lookup returns CDR1 MNHEY and CDR2 SMNVEV (reference sequence). The CDR3 DNA is TGTGCCAGCGCTACTCCGGGACTAGCGGGAGAGAACGAGCAGTACTTC. The encoded protein is CASATPGLAGENEQYF.

This clone has a single count. The chain joins TRBV7-2 to TRBJ2-3, with 7 bases matching TRBD1. The length of the CDR3 is 15 residues. V gave up 2 bases and J gave up 4 bases; unmatched junction bases: 6. Germline V gene sequence: CDR1 SGHTA, CDR2 FQGNSA. The CDR3 DNA follows: TGTGCCAGCAGCTTAAGAGGGGGCGCGTCAGATACGCAGTATTTT. It codes for CASSLRGGASDTQYF.

The rearrangement joins TRBV5-1 to TRBJ2-1, with 9 bases matching TRBD1. The germline V gene encodes CDR1 SGHRS and CDR2 YFSETQ. This CDR3 comprises 16 residues. V lost 0 bases and J lost 3; bases outside the gene matches: 4. DNA for the CDR3: TGCGCCAGCAGCTTGGTGTACAGGGGGCTCTACAATGAGCAGTTCTTC. Its translation: CASSLVYRGLYNEQFF.

The chain is built from TRBV7-2 and TRBJ2-3; 15 bases agree with TRBD2. Germline assignment: CDR1 SGHTA and CDR2 FQGNSA. The CDR3 is 17 amino acids. With V trimmed by 4 bases and J by 5 bases, 7 bases remained unmatched. The CDR3 nucleotides are TGTGCCAGCAGCTCCGGACTAGCGGGAGGGCCTGTAGATACGCAGTATTTT. This translates into CASSSGLAGGPVDTQYF.

The chain employs TRBV9 and TRBJ1-2, with D possibly TRBD1 on 6 matching bases. Per germline, CDR1 SGDLS and CDR2 YYNGEE. CDR3 length equals 18 residues. Trimming shortened V by 3 bases and J by 1 base, and 22 bases separated the two germline ends. The CDR3 sequence is CASSDGGALPNINYGYTF. The CDR3 region has the DNA TGTGCCAGCAGCGATGGGGGGGCTCTCCCGAACATTAACTATGGCTACACCTTC.

In DNA form, the CDR3 reads TGTGCCAGCAGCTTAGCCTTAAGAGCGAACACCGGGGAGCTGTTTTTT. It translates to CASSLALRANTGELFF. This chain connects TRBV7-3 to TRBJ2-2; no definite D call. Per germline, CDR1 SGHTA and CDR2 FQGTGA. The ends were cut back, 2 bases at V and 0 bases at J, with 10 bases in the middle. CDR3 length equals 16 residues. The full variable domain, with the rest looked up from reference TRBV7-3 and TRBJ2-2, is GAGVSQTPSNKVTEKGKYVELRCDPISGHTALYWYRQSLGQGPEFLIYFQGTGAADDSGLPNDRFFAVRPEGSVSTLKIQRTERGDSAVYLCASSLALRANTGELFFGEGSRLTVL.

The chain links TRBV14 to TRBJ1-4; D is undetermined. Between the trimmed V and J ends, which lost 3 bases and 4 bases, there was a span of 9 bases. The germline gives CDR1 SGHDN, CDR2 FVKESK. The CDR3 runs 14 residues. CDR3 DNA: TGTGCCAGCAGCCAGGGCCGGCATAATGAAAAACTGTTTTTT. This codes for CASSQGRHNEKLFF. Variable domain in full (rest from reference TRBV14 and TRBJ1-4): EAGVTQFPSHSVIEKGQTVTLRCDPISGHDNLYWYRRVMGKEIKFLLHFVKESKQDESGMPNNRFLAERTGGTYSTLKVQPAELEDSGVYFCASSQGRHNEKLFFGSGTQLSVL.

The genes are TRBV7-6 and TRBJ2-1; no clear D gene. Germline V gene data show CDR1 as SGHVS and CDR2 as FNYEAQ. The V end was cut by 3 bases, the J end by 3 bases, with 12 bases between. The CDR3 totals 15 residues. The CDR3 nucleotides are TGTGCCAGCAGCTTCGGGTCCAACTTCTACAATGAGCAGTTCTTC. Protein: CASSFGSNFYNEQFF.

V is TRBV28 and J is TRBJ1-1; D not resolved. The CDR3 covers 14 residues. V was pared by 8 bases and J by 2 bases, with 15 bases between. Per germline, CDR1 MDHEN and CDR2 SYDVKM. The CDR3 reads CASGPRSDNTEAFF. The CDR3 DNA follows: TGTGCCAGCGGGCCGCGCAGTGATAACACTGAAGCTTTCTTT.

V usage is TRBV11-2 and J usage is TRBJ2-1; TRBD2 matches 9 bases. The V gene end was trimmed by 4 bases and the J gene end by 5 bases; junction bases not matched to a gene: 3. Germline V lookup: CDR1 SGHAT, CDR2 FQNNGV. This CDR3 region has 14 residues. CDR3 nucleotides: TGTGCCAGCAGCTATAGCGGGAGTAACAATGAGCAGTTCTTC. The encoded protein is CASSYSGSNNEQFF.

This chain connects TRBV7-2 to TRBJ1-4; D is ambiguous. The V end lost 2 bases, the J end lost 7 bases, and 23 bases lay between the germline ends. CDR1 and CDR2 from the germline V gene are SGHTA and FQGNSA. The CDR3 is made up of 18 amino acids. CDR3 region: CASSLYRGAGLLSEKLFF. CDR3 bases: TGTGCCAGCAGCTTATATCGGGGAGCGGGCTTGCTCTCTGAAAAACTGTTTTTT. Full variable domain (missing parts from reference TRBV7-2 and TRBJ1-4): GAGVSQSPSNKVTEKGKDVELRCDPISGHTALYWYRQSLGQGLEFLIYFQGNSAPDKSGLPSDRFSAERTGGSVSTLTIQRTQQEDSAVYLCASSLYRGAGLLSEKLFFGSGTQLSVL.

The V gene is TRBV15, the J gene TRBJ2-5, with 7 bases lining up with TRBD2. Germline trimming cut 0 bases from V and 3 bases from J; bases unmatched to any gene: 4. This CDR3 has 15 residues. Germline CDR1 LNHNV, CDR2 YYDKDF (reference sequence). The CDR3 reads CATSRDPSGKETQYF. CDR3 bases: TGTGCCACCAGCAGAGATCCCAGCGGGAAAGAGACCCAGTACTTC.

The chain combines TRBV7-2 with TRBJ2-3; 8 nucleotides agree with TRBD2. With V trimmed by 0 bases and J by 0 bases, 8 bases remained unmatched. The CDR3 consists of 18 residues. Germline V CDR1 and CDR2: SGHTA, FQGNSA. This chain's CDR3 is CASSLAREGRWSTDTQYF. The CDR3 coding sequence is TGTGCCAGCAGCTTAGCCCGGGAGGGCCGATGGAGCACAGATACGCAGTATTTT. Using reference TRBV7-2 and TRBJ2-3 for the parts outside the CDR3, the full variable domain is GAGVSQSPSNKVTEKGKDVELRCDPISGHTALYWYRQSLGQGLEFLIYFQGNSAPDKSGLPSDRFSAERTGGSVSTLTIQRTQQEDSAVYLCASSLAREGRWSTDTQYFGPGTRLTVL.

The CDR3 DNA reads TGTGCCAGCAGCTTGACTTGGGGACTTGATGGCTACACCTTC. This translates into CASSLTWGLDGYTF. This chain uses TRBV5-6 with TRBJ1-2, with D possibly being TRBD1 (5 bases). V was clipped by 1 base and J by 6 bases, with 13 bases between them. The CDR3 is 14 amino acids. Germline CDR1 reads SGHDT; CDR2 reads YYEEEE.

In this sample, this clone turned up a few times. The rearrangement links TRBV5-6 to TRBJ2-7; 7 nucleotides align to TRBD1. After removal of 5 bases from V and 4 bases from J, the junction contained 12 bases not matched to a gene. Germline assignment: CDR1 SGHDT and CDR2 YYEEEE. This CDR3 contains 15 residues. This chain's CDR3 is CASSSRRGLLYEQYF. In DNA form, the CDR3 reads TGTGCCAGCAGTTCACGTAGGGGGCTCTTATACGAGCAGTACTTC.

J is TRBJ1-2 and V is TRBV5-1, with 9 bases aligning to TRBD1. Germline CDR1 and CDR2: SGHRS and YFSETQ. V trimming: 4 bases; J trimming: 6 bases; junction bases outside the gene matches: 4. This CDR3 is built from 13 residues. The CDR3 DNA follows: TGCGCCAGCAGCGAGACAGGGGGGAATGGCTACACCTTC. Residues: CASSETGGNGYTF.

This sequence joins TRBV2 and TRBJ2-3; TRBD2 aligns across 11 bases. The ends lost 6 bases at V and 1 base at J; junction bases unmatched: 3. The CDR3 is 15 residues long. The V gene's germline CDR1 is SNHLY and CDR2 FYNNEI. CDR3 DNA: TGTGCCAGCAGAAATAGCGGGGGGGGCACAGATACGCAGTATTTT. Translated: CASRNSGGGTDTQYF.

This chain joins TRBV19 and TRBJ1-5; tentative D call: TRBD1 (5 bases). Between the trimmed V and J ends, which lost 3 bases and 5 bases, there was a span of 14 bases. CDR1 and CDR2 (germline): LNHDA, SQIVND (reference sequence). The CDR3 is made up of 15 amino acids. CDR3: CASSISGGLYQPQHF. The CDR3, as DNA: TGTGCCAGTAGTATTTCCGGGGGACTTTATCAGCCCCAGCATTTT. Using reference TRBV19 and TRBJ1-5 for the parts outside the CDR3, the full variable domain is DGGITQSPKYLFRKEGQNVTLSCEQNLNHDAMYWYRQDPGQGLRLIYYSQIVNDFQKGDIAEGYSVSREKKESFPLTVTSAQKNPTAFYLCASSISGGLYQPQHFGDGTRLSIL.

This chain links TRBV10-1 with TRBJ1-5; D is undetermined. Germline V lookup: CDR1 WNHNN, CDR2 SYGVQD (reference sequence). The CDR3 consists of 13 residues. Trimming took 10 bases from V and 2 from J, leaving 12 bases between them. The CDR3 coding sequence is TGCGCCAAACGAGTTGTTGGCAATCAGCCCCAGCATTTT. Translated, it gives CAKRVVGNQPQHF.

This chain connects TRBV11-2 to TRBJ2-5; 7 nucleotides line up with TRBD1. The germline CDR1 and CDR2 sequences are SGHAT and FQNNGV. There are 14 residues in the CDR3. The junction had 6 bases not matched to a gene; V was cut back by 4 bases and J by 4 bases. CDR3 region: CASSSYRGLETQYF. The CDR3 region has the DNA TGTGCCAGCAGCTCCTACAGGGGATTAGAGACCCAGTACTTC. The variable domain in full, completed from reference TRBV11-2 and TRBJ2-5, reads EAGVAQSPRYKIIEKRQSVAFWCNPISGHATLYWYQQILGQGPKLLIQFQNNGVVDDSQLPKDRFSAERLKGVDSTLKIQPAKLEDSAVYLCASSSYRGLETQYFGPGTRLLVL.

The chain carries TRBV28 and TRBJ2-3; no firm D call. V was trimmed by 10 bases and J by 9 bases, leaving 14 bases between them. The germline V gene has CDR1 MDHEN and CDR2 SYDVKM. This CDR3 region has 11 residues. The CDR3 spells CATVQTETQYF. For the CDR3, the DNA is TGTGCCACAGTCCAGACTGAGACGCAGTATTTT. Full variable domain (missing parts from reference TRBV28 and TRBJ2-3): DVKVTQSSRYLVKRTGEKVFLECVQDMDHENMFWYRQDPGLGLRLIYFSYDVKMKEKGDIPEGYSVSREKKERFSLILESASTNQTSMYLCATVQTETQYFGPGTRLTVL.

The J gene is TRBJ2-3, the V gene TRBV6-4; 10 bases map to TRBD2. This CDR3 is built from 15 residues. Germline-derived CDR1 and CDR2 are MRHNA and SNTAGT. V gave up 6 bases and J gave up 0 bases; unmatched junction bases: 3. The CDR3 here is CASSELAGSTDTQYF. Written as DNA, the CDR3 is TGTGCCAGCAGCGAACTAGCGGGAAGCACAGATACGCAGTATTTT.

The gene calls are TRBV27 and TRBJ2-1; D is possibly TRBD2 (6 bases). The V gene's germline CDR1 is MNHEY and CDR2 SMNVEV (reference sequence). Trimming shortened V by 2 bases and J by 2 bases, and 16 bases separated the two germline ends. This CDR3 region has 17 residues. Here the CDR3 DNA reads TGTGCCAGCAGTTTACAGAGCGGGTTAGGGACCTACAATGAGCAGTTCTTC. Its protein is CASSLQSGLGTYNEQFF.